Following are 4 T cell receptor beta chains from one sample sequenced in a study of blood T cells in healthy people across ages. Together with a sample-barcoded 5' primer, a J-beta primer mix was included in a second PCR lasting about 6 to 12 cycles. TCRdb fed the 5' RACE reads into MiXCR, producing one record per CDR3 protein. The top ten clones hold 7.9% of a sample with around 1,500,000 distinct CDR3 sequences, 42% of them seen once. Material: blood. The receptors shown here come from a woman aged 18-29 years in good health.

This clonotype was observed many times. The J gene is TRBJ2-1, the V gene TRBV2, with 12 bases that match TRBD2. In germline, CDR1 is SNHLY, CDR2 FYNNEI. The trim removed 6 bases at V and 6 bases at J, leaving 6 bases unmatched. The CDR3 extends over 15 amino acids. CDR3 amino acids: CASRVGLAGRNEQFF. CDR3 sequence (DNA): TGTGCCAGCAGGGTCGGACTAGCGGGACGCAATGAGCAGTTCTTC. The full variable domain, in which reference TRBV2 and TRBJ2-1 provide the parts outside the CDR3, is EPEVTQTPSHQVTQMGQEVILRCVPISNHLYFYWYRQILGQKVEFLVSFYNNEISEKSEIFDDQFSVERPDGSNFTLKIRSTKLEDSAMYFCASRVGLAGRNEQFFGPGTRLTVL.

This clonotype was seen more than once but under ten times. CDR3 coding DNA: TGTGCCAGCAGTGCAGGGGGCTCCTCCTCCTACAATGAGCAGTTCTTC. Protein: CASSAGGSSSYNEQFF. The chain couples TRBV12-3 or TRBV12-4 to TRBJ2-1; 8 bases are a match to TRBD1. Trimming removed 5 bases from V and 0 bases from J; junction bases left unmatched: 6. CDR3 size: 16 residues.

Note on this clonotype: A single base separates this from a much larger clone, so it may be a read error. The rearrangement links TRBV7-3 to TRBJ2-1; the match to TRBD2 covers 10 bases. The CDR3 spans 15 residues. With 4 bases clipped from V and 3 bases from J, the junction kept 3 bases outside the gene matches. Germline assignment: CDR1 SGHTA and CDR2 FQGTGA. CDR3 in amino acids: CASSSSGGYYNEQFF. Written as DNA, the CDR3 is TGTGCCAGCAGCTCTAGCGGGGGCTACTACAATGAGCAGTTCTTC.

The chain joins TRBV13 to TRBJ2-1; 7 positions agree with TRBD2. The length of the CDR3 is 15 residues. The trim removed 1 base at V and 5 bases at J, leaving 5 bases unmatched. Germline CDR1 and CDR2: PRHDT and FYEKMQ (reference sequence). CDR3 coding DNA: TGTGCCAGCAGCTTAGAGACTAGCACCAACAATGAGCAGTTCTTC. Residues: CASSLETSTNNEQFF. The whole variable domain, filled in from reference TRBV13 and TRBJ2-1, reads AAGVIQSPRHLIKEKRETATLKCYPIPRHDTVYWYQQGPGQDPQFLISFYEKMQSDKGSIPDRFSAQQFSDYHSELNMSSLELGDSALYFCASSLETSTNNEQFFGPGTRLTVL.